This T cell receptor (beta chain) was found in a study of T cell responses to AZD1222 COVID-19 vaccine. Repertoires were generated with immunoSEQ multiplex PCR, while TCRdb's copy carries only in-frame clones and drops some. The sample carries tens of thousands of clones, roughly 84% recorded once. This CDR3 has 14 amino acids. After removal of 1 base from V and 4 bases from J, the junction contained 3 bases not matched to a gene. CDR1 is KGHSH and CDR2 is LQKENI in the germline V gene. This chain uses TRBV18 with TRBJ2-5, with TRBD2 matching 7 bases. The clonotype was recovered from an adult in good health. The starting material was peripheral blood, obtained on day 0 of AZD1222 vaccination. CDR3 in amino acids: CASSPRPSGETQYF. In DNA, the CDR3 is TGTGCCAGCTCACCACGGCCTAGCGGAGAGACCCAGTACTTC.